The clone carrying this TCR beta chain was picked up many times. The antigen remains undetermined. These data come from a study of early T cells in non-severe SARS-CoV-2 infection. Study-level background: Bulk RNA taken from unsorted whole blood was sequenced, leaving chains unpaired. The study's findings and limits: A preference for anti-spike CD8 responses marked VDJdb matching, which missed private and CD4 specificities.

V was pared by 4 bases and J by 0 bases, with 3 bases of the junction left unmatched. The CDR3 runs to 14 residues. CDR1 is SEHNR, CDR2 FQNEAQ, per germline (reference sequence). Individual cDNA molecules received unique molecular identifiers during library preparation. MiXCR, applied by TCRdb to the 5' RACE reads, yields one record per CDR3 protein. The table lists some 48,000 distinct CDR3 sequences, around a tenth of them singletons. This sequence joins TRBV7-9 and TRBJ2-7, with 7 bases identical to TRBD1. Sequenced material: whole blood. The sequence came from an adult who was a healthcare worker with PCR-confirmed SARS-CoV-2 infection or an uninfected control (not recorded which). The CDR3 here is CASSSGQSSYEQYF. Written as DNA, the CDR3 is TGTGCCAGCAGCTCGGGACAGAGCTCCTACGAGCAGTACTTC.